These 32 T cell receptor beta chains were sequenced from one sample in a study of T cells in localized non-small cell lung cancer. Measured with immunoSEQ multiplex PCR; TCRdb has only the in-frame clones, and not every one. Among some 50,000 clones listed, 85% to 90% were seen once. The material sequenced was PBMCs, taken before any cancer treatment. These receptors originate from a female donor with stage II lung adenocarcinoma.

The J gene is TRBJ1-1, the V gene TRBV6-4; D may be TRBD1 (5 bases). Germline-derived CDR1 and CDR2 are MRHNA and SNTAGT. This CDR3 contains 15 residues. Trimming left V 4 bases short and J 3 bases short, with 15 bases between. CDR3 region: CASSGRDRGDTEAFF. DNA for the CDR3: TGTGCCAGCAGTGGTCGGGACCGCGGGGACACTGAAGCTTTCTTT.

The chain has TRBV6-6 and TRBJ1-2; maybe TRBD1 (5 bases). V lost 0 bases and J lost 3, with 11 bases in between. The CDR3 totals 15 residues. Germline CDR1 reads MNHNY; CDR2 reads SVGAGI (reference sequence). CDR3 bases: TGTGCCAGCAGTTACTCGAAAGGAGGGGACTATGGCTACACCTTC. Residues: CASSYSKGGDYGYTF.

The chain carries TRBV6-6 and TRBJ1-3, with D possibly being TRBD1 (6 bases). The CDR3 contains 15 residues. V lost 0 bases and J lost 1, with 7 bases in between. Germline V gene data show CDR1 as MNHNY and CDR2 as SVGAGI (reference sequence). This chain's CDR3 is CASSYSTGSGNTIYF. The CDR3 DNA reads as TGTGCCAGCAGTTACTCTACAGGGTCTGGAAACACCATATATTTT.

The chain couples TRBV6-6 to TRBJ2-5; D is perhaps TRBD1 or TRBD2 (6 bases each). The CDR3 totals 14 residues. Trimming left V 6 bases short and J 7 bases short, with 18 bases between. Germline CDR1 and CDR2: MNHNY and SVGAGI (reference sequence). The CDR3 is CASSPGHGRGTQYF. CDR3 nucleotide sequence: TGTGCCAGCAGCCCGGGACACGGGAGAGGGACCCAGTACTTC.

The V gene is TRBV7-9, the J gene TRBJ2-6; D perhaps matches TRBD2 (5 bases). The germline V and J ends were trimmed by 11 bases and 2 bases, with 10 bases remaining between them. Germline V lookup: CDR1 SEHNR, CDR2 FQNEAQ (reference sequence). This CDR3 spans 13 amino acids. This chain's CDR3 is CAGRTAGANVLTF. CDR3 nucleotides: TGTGCCGGGCGGACTGCTGGGGCCAACGTCCTGACTTTC.

A few counts support this clone. The gene calls are TRBV9 and TRBJ1-1; D perhaps matches TRBD1 (5 bases). Trimming shortened V by 2 bases and J by 4 bases, and 9 bases separated the two germline ends. The CDR3 totals 13 residues. Germline CDR1 is SGDLS and CDR2 is YYNGEE. CDR3 sequence reads: CASSVQGFTEAFF. The CDR3 DNA follows: TGTGCCAGCAGCGTCCAGGGCTTCACTGAAGCTTTCTTT.

This clone showed up just once. This chain connects TRBV30 to TRBJ1-1; possible D gene TRBD1, 6 bases. The CDR3 runs to 14 residues. Trimming removed 7 bases from V and 3 bases from J, with 18 bases in between. CDR1 is GTSNPN and CDR2 is SVGIG in the germline V gene (reference sequence). CDR3 coding DNA: TGTGCCTTACAAATGAGGGGGTGGGACACTGAAGCTTTCTTT. Amino acids: CALQMRGWDTEAFF.

The V call is TRBV18, the J call TRBJ1-1; TRBD1 might be the D (6 bases). Between the trimmed V and J ends, which lost 5 bases and 8 bases, there was a span of 15 bases. The length of the CDR3 is 13 residues. Germline loops: CDR1 KGHSH, CDR2 LQKENI. CDR3 in DNA: TGTGCCAGCTCAACGGCGGGGGCCCTCGAAGCTTTCTTT. Amino acid sequence: CASSTAGALEAFF. Looking up the rest from reference TRBV18 and TRBJ1-1 gives the full variable domain: NAGVMQNPRHLVRRRGQEARLRCSPMKGHSHVYWYRQLPEEGLKFMVYLQKENIIDESGMPKERFSAEFPKEGPSILRIQQVVRGDSAAYFCASSTAGALEAFFGQGTRLTVV.

J is TRBJ1-1 and V is TRBV5-4; 7 bases align to TRBD1. V shed 4 bases, J shed 5 bases, and the junction held 8 bases outside the gene matches. CDR1 SGHNT and CDR2 YYREEE come from the germline V gene (reference sequence). CDR3 size: 14 residues. The DNA for the CDR3 is TGTGCCAGCAGCCCTGACAGGGAGATGACTGAAGCTTTCTTT. It translates to CASSPDREMTEAFF.

The chain couples TRBV11-3 to TRBJ1-1; TRBD1 matches 7 bases. The CDR3 loop spans 13 amino acids. Germline V gives CDR1 SGHNT, CDR2 YENEEA. Losses at the gene ends were 0 bases for V and 7 bases for J; bases not matched to a gene: 2. The CDR3 coding sequence is TGTGCCAGCAGCTTAGATTCAGGGGGTGAAGCTTTCTTT. Translation gives CASSLDSGGEAFF.

The genes are TRBV19 and TRBJ2-7, with 8 bases matching TRBD1. The CDR3 contains 15 residues. V trimming: 4 bases; J trimming: 0 bases; junction bases outside the gene matches: 5. Germline CDR1 is LNHDA and CDR2 is SQIVND (reference sequence). CDR3 coding DNA: TGTGCCAGTAGTAGGGGACAGGTGAGCTCCTACGAGCAGTACTTC. Protein: CASSRGQVSSYEQYF. Combining the CDR3 with reference TRBV19 and TRBJ2-7 gives the whole variable domain DGGITQSPKYLFRKEGQNVTLSCEQNLNHDAMYWYRQDPGQGLRLIYYSQIVNDFQKGDIAEGYSVSREKKESFPLTVTSAQKNPTAFYLCASSRGQVSSYEQYFGPGTRLTVT.

The chain combines TRBV7-9 with TRBJ2-2; D tentatively fits TRBD1 or TRBD2 (5 bases each). The CDR3 is made up of 15 amino acids. Germline V gene sequence: CDR1 SEHNR, CDR2 FQNEAQ (reference sequence). Trimming shortened V by 4 bases and J by 2 bases, and 11 bases separated the two germline ends. For the CDR3, the DNA is TGTGCCAGCAGCTCGGGGACGGTCAACACCGGGGAGCTGTTTTTT. It yields the protein CASSSGTVNTGELFF. The entire variable domain, with the rest obtained from reference TRBV7-9 and TRBJ2-2, is as follows: DTGVSQNPRHKITKRGQNVTFRCDPISEHNRLYWYRQTLGQGPEFLTYFQNEAQLEKSRLLSDRFSAERPKGSFSTLEIQRTEQGDSAMYLCASSSGTVNTGELFFGEGSRLTVL.

This clone was seen only once. The J gene is TRBJ2-5, the V gene TRBV2; the D gene is possibly TRBD1 (6 bases). Trimming left V 0 bases short and J 7 bases short, with 18 bases between. The CDR3 has 16 residues. The germline CDR1 and CDR2 sequences are SNHLY and FYNNEI. The CDR3 bases are TGTGCCAGCAGTGAAGCGCTCGCAGGGACATCCGGGACCCAGTACTTC. This gives the protein CASSEALAGTSGTQYF.

This chain links TRBV4-2 with TRBJ2-1; TRBD2 agrees at 8 bases. Germline values: CDR1 LGHNA, CDR2 YNFKEQ. There are 16 residues in the CDR3. V was pared by 0 bases and J by 6 bases, with 7 bases of the junction left unmatched. CDR3 region: CASSQEPGRGGNEQFF. CDR3 coding DNA: TGTGCCAGCAGCCAAGAACCAGGTCGGGGGGGCAATGAGCAGTTCTTC.

This clone was counted a single time. J is TRBJ2-7 and V is TRBV29-1; TRBD1 aligns across 10 bases. J gave up 4 bases and V 4 bases, and 7 bases lay outside the gene matches. Germline-derived CDR1 and CDR2 are SQVTM and ANQGSEA. The CDR3 contains 14 residues. CDR3 in amino acids: CSVVDPGQGYEQYF. In nucleotides, the CDR3 is TGCAGCGTTGTCGACCCGGGACAGGGGTACGAGCAGTACTTC.

The chain combines TRBV6-6 with TRBJ1-6; no firm D call. Germline-derived CDR1 and CDR2 are MNHNY and SVGAGI (reference sequence). Between the trimmed V and J ends, which lost 5 bases and 14 bases, there was a span of 25 bases. CDR3 size: 16 residues. CDR3 loop: CASSLPPPGPAGTLHF. The CDR3 DNA is TGTGCCAGCAGTCTACCCCCGCCAGGCCCCGCCGGAACCCTCCACTTT.

The chain combines TRBV10-2 with TRBJ1-1, with 12 bases that match TRBD1. V gave up 5 bases and J gave up 1 base; unmatched junction bases: 5. Germline V gene sequence: CDR1 WSHSY, CDR2 SAAADI. This CDR3 region has 16 residues. The CDR3 nucleotides read TGCGCCAGCAGTAAAGGGACAGGGGGCCCGAACACTGAAGCTTTCTTT. It is translated as CASSKGTGGPNTEAFF.

V usage is TRBV29-1 and J usage is TRBJ2-1; tentative D call: TRBD2 (6 bases). CDR1 and CDR2 (germline): SQVTM, ANQGSEA. The CDR3 runs 14 residues. The V gene lost 6 bases and the J gene lost 0 bases, with 12 bases spanning the gap. This chain's CDR3 is CSVCDGSSYNEQFF. The DNA of the CDR3 is TGCAGCGTCTGCGACGGGAGCTCCTACAATGAGCAGTTCTTC.

V usage is TRBV7-3 and J usage is TRBJ2-1, with TRBD2 identical over 9 bases. This CDR3 contains 15 residues. Germline trimming cut 5 bases from V and 4 bases from J; bases unmatched to any gene: 6. The germline V gene has CDR1 SGHTA and CDR2 FQGTGA. CDR3 amino acids: CASSRGTSPYNEQFF. The CDR3 region has the DNA TGTGCCAGCAGCAGAGGGACTAGCCCGTACAATGAGCAGTTCTTC.

This rearrangement joins TRBV7-9 to TRBJ1-3; D is ambiguous. This CDR3 has 13 residues. Germline assignment: CDR1 SEHNR and CDR2 FQNEAQ (reference sequence). V lost 1 base and J lost 4, with 5 bases in between. CDR3 residues: CASSLEGGNTIYF. In nucleotides, the CDR3 is TGTGCCAGCAGCTTAGAGGGAGGAAACACCATATATTTT.

This chain links TRBV12-5 with TRBJ1-6; 8 nucleotides align to TRBD1. Germline loops: CDR1 LGHNT, CDR2 FRNRAP. This CDR3 region has 14 residues. V shed 6 bases and J 3 bases; nucleotides not matched to a gene: 1. For the CDR3, the DNA is TGTGCTAGTGGGACAGGGGACTATAATTCACCCCTCCACTTT. Protein sequence: CASGTGDYNSPLHF.

The chain joins TRBV29-1 to TRBJ1-4; D may be TRBD1 (5 bases). This CDR3 spans 13 amino acids. V lost 7 bases, J lost 2 bases, and 11 bases lay in between. CDR1 and CDR2 from the germline V gene are SQVTM and ANQGSEA. The CDR3 loop reads CSGRGDTNEKLFF. The DNA for the CDR3 is TGCAGCGGGCGAGGGGACACTAATGAAAAACTGTTTTTT.

This clone has just one count. The gene calls are TRBV30 and TRBJ2-3; D gene ambiguous. The germline gives CDR1 GTSNPN, CDR2 SVGIG (reference sequence). The CDR3 totals 15 residues. Deletions cut 0 bases from V and 3 bases from J, with 13 bases between. CDR3 DNA sequence: TGTGCCTGGAGTGTAGGCCGATTCGGAACAGATACGCAGTATTTT. Its protein is CAWSVGRFGTDTQYF. The complete variable domain, with remaining parts taken from reference TRBV30 and TRBJ2-3, reads SQTIHQWPATLVQPVGSPLSLECTVEGTSNPNLYWYRQAAGRGLQLLFYSVGIGQISSEVPQNLSASRPQDRQFILSSKKLLLSDSGFYLCAWSVGRFGTDTQYFGPGTRLTVL.

This clone turned up a few times. The V and J genes are TRBV10-1 and TRBJ2-3, with TRBD2 matching 10 bases. Germline V gives CDR1 WNHNN, CDR2 SYGVQD (reference sequence). V shed 6 bases and J 1 base; nucleotides not matched to a gene: 7. This CDR3 has 16 amino acids. CDR3 sequence: CASSPLAGAGTDTQYF. DNA for the CDR3: TGCGCCAGCAGCCCTCTAGCGGGGGCGGGCACAGATACGCAGTATTTT.

This chain joins TRBV2 and TRBJ1-6; TRBD1 matches 7 bases. Trimming removed 6 bases from V and 7 bases from J; junction bases left unmatched: 6. Germline lookup yields CDR1 SNHLY and CDR2 FYNNEI. The CDR3 runs 14 residues. The CDR3 is CASSAGQKNSPLHF. CDR3 bases: TGTGCCAGCAGCGCGGGACAGAAAAATTCACCCCTCCACTTT.

The J gene is TRBJ1-1, the V gene TRBV5-4, with 8 bases identical to TRBD1. V trimming: 4 bases; J trimming: 5 bases; junction bases outside the gene matches: 7. The CDR3 has 14 amino acids. Germline V gene lookup returns CDR1 SGHNT and CDR2 YYREEE (reference sequence). The CDR3 is CASSPVQGVTEAFF. DNA of the CDR3: TGTGCCAGCAGCCCTGTACAGGGGGTTACTGAAGCTTTCTTT.

The genes are TRBV5-5 and TRBJ1-4, with D perhaps matching TRBD1 (6 bases). V lost 2 bases and J lost 12, with 23 bases in between. CDR1 and CDR2 (germline): SGHKS, YYEKEE (reference sequence). The CDR3 length is 16 residues. For the CDR3, the DNA is TGTGCCAGCAGCTTCTTGAGGGGGTCCACAATGGGGGAACTGTTTTTT. Translation gives CASSFLRGSTMGELFF.

The genes are TRBV6-1 and TRBJ1-5; D unclear. The germline gives CDR1 MNHNS, CDR2 SASEGT. The CDR3 length is 14 residues. Trimming cost V 7 bases and J 1 base, with 11 bases left between them. CDR3 region: CASTIQLSNQPQHF. DNA of the CDR3: TGTGCCAGCACGATCCAGTTGAGCAATCAGCCCCAGCATTTT.

To note about this clone: An end of the junction does not agree with germline; a read error may underlie this. The rearrangement joins TRBV4-1 to TRBJ2-7, with D perhaps assigned TRBD1 or TRBD2 (5 bases each). Germline V gene sequence: CDR1 MGHRA, CDR2 YSYEKL. The CDR3 sequence is 15 residues long. The CDR3 DNA sequence: TGCGCCAACAGCCAAGGGTCCGGGGCACGGAACGAGCAGTACTTC. It translates to CANSQGSGARNEQYF.

This clone was seen a handful of times. J is TRBJ1-6 and V is TRBV6-1; TRBD1 matches at 8 bases. The J segment lost 8 bases and the V segment lost 3 bases, leaving 3 bases of the junction unmatched. The CDR3 length is 14 residues. Germline V CDR1 and CDR2: MNHNS, SASEGT. CDR3 nucleotide sequence: TGTGCCAGCAGTGAGGGACAGGATTATTCACCCCTCCACTTT. Translated: CASSEGQDYSPLHF.

The chain couples TRBV27 to TRBJ2-3, with D hard to call. The CDR3 runs to 15 residues. Germline CDR1 reads MNHEY; CDR2 reads SMNVEV (reference sequence). V was shortened by 2 bases and J by 0 bases, with 9 bases between the two germline ends. For the CDR3, the DNA is TGTGCCAGCAGTTTACGGGCAGCCAGCACAGATACGCAGTATTTT. Its translation: CASSLRAASTDTQYF.

The J gene is TRBJ1-4, the V gene TRBV9; TRBD1 matches at 9 bases. V was pared by 3 bases and J by 8 bases, with 8 bases of the junction left unmatched. From germline, CDR1 is SGDLS and CDR2 YYNGEE. The CDR3 has 15 amino acids. CDR3 loop: CASSAGDREKEKLFF. CDR3 DNA sequence: TGTGCCAGCAGCGCAGGGGACAGGGAGAAGGAAAAACTGTTTTTT.